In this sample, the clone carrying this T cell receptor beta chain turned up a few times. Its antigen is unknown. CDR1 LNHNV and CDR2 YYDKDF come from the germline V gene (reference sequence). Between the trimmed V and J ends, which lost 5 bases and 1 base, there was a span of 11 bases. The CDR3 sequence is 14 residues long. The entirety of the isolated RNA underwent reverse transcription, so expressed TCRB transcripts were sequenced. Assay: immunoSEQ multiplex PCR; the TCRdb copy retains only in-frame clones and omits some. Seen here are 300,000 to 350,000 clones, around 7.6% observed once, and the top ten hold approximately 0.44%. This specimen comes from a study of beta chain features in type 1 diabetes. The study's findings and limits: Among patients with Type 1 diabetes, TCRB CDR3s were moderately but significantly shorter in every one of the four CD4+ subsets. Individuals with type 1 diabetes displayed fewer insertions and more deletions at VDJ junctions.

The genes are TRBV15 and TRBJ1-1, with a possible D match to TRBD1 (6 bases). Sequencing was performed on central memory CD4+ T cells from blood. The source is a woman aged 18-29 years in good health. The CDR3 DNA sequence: TGTGCCACCAGCCGAGGACAGTCGAACACTGAAGCTTTCTTT. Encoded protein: CATSRGQSNTEAFF.